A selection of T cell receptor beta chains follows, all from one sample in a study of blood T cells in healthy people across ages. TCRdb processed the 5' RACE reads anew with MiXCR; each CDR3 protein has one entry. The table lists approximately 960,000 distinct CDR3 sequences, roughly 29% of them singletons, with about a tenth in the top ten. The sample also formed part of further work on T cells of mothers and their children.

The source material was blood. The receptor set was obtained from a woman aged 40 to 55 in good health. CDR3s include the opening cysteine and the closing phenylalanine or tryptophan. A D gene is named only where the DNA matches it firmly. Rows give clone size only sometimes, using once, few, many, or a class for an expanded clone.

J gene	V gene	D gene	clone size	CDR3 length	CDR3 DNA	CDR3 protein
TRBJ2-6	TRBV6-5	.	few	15	TGTGCCAGCAGGGGATTAATCCGTGGGGCCAACGTCCTGACTTTC	CASRGLIRGANVLTF
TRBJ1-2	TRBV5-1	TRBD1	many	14	TGCGCCAGCAGCTCCAGGGGGGGCAACTATGGCTACACCTTC	CASSSRGGNYGYTF
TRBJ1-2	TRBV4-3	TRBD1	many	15	TGCGCCAGCAGCCACCGGGACAGGACCTTCTATGGCTACACCTTC	CASSHRDRTFYGYTF
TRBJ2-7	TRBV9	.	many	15	TGTGCCAGCAGCGTAGGGGAGGAAGTGACCTACGAGCAGTACTTC	CASSVGEEVTYEQYF
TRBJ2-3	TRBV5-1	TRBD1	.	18	TGCGCCAGCAGCGCTGGGGGACAGGGGGCCCTAGGCACAGATACGCAGTATTTT	CASSAGGQGALGTDTQYF
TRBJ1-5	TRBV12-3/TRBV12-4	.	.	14	TGTGCCAGCGGAGAGCGGGGTGGGAGACAGCCCCAGCATTTT	CASGERGGRQPQHF
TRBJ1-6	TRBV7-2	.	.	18	TGTGCCAGCAGCTTAGTTTCTGGAAGGACACGGGGTTGGTCTCCCCTCCACTTT	CASSLVSGRTRGWSPLHF
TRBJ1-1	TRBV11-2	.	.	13	TGTGCCAGCAGCTACGCAGGGCAGGCTGAAGCTTTCTTT	CASSYAGQAEAFF
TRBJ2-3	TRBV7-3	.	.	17	TGTGCCAGCAGCCCAAAGGGAGCAGCGAAGAGCACAGATACGCAGTATTTT	CASSPKGAAKSTDTQYF
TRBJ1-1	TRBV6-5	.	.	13	TGTGCCTGCGTACACAGGGCTGACACTGAAGCTTTCTTT	CACVHRADTEAFF
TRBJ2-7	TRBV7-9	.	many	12	TGCGCCAGCAGCGAGACGGGATACGAGCAGTACTTC	CASSETGYEQYF
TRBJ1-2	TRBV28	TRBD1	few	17	TGTGCCAGCAGTTTCCAACTCAGGGGGCGCAAAGACTATGGCTACACCTTC	CASSFQLRGRKDYGYTF
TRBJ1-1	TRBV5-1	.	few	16	TGCGCCAGCAGCTTGGCCTCTCGCAGGGGGAACACTGAAGCTTTCTTT	CASSLASRRGNTEAFF
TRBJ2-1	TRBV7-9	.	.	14	TGTGCCGCAGCCCGCGGGGCCGCCTACAATGAGCAGTTCTTC	CAAARGAAYNEQFF
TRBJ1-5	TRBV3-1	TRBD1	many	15	TGTGCCAGCAGCCAAGGACAGGGTGGCAATCAGCCCCAGCATTTT	CASSQGQGGNQPQHF
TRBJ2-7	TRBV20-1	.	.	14	TGCAGTGCTAGAGACCGGGACAATTCCTACGAGCAGTACTTC	CSARDRDNSYEQYF
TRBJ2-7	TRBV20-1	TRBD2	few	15	TGCAGTGCTAGAGCCCTGGACGGGGGGGCCTACGAGCAGTACTTC	CSARALDGGAYEQYF
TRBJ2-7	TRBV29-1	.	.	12	TGCAGCGTTAAGTTCGCCTCCTACGAGCAGTACTTC	CSVKFASYEQYF
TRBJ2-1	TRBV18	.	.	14	TGTGCCAGCTCTATAAGGACTTCCAACAATGAGCAGTTCTTC	CASSIRTSNNEQFF
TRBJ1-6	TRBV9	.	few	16	TGTGCCAGCAGCGTAGGCCAGAGCTCCTATAATTCACCCCTCCACTTT	CASSVGQSSYNSPLHF
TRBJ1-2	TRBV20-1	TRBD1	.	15	TGCAGTGCTAGAGTACGGGACAGGGAGTTGAATGGCTACACCTTC	CSARVRDRELNGYTF
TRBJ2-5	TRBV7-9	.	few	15	TGTGCCAGCAGCTTAGGATCGCCAGCGCAAGAGACCCAGTACTTC	CASSLGSPAQETQYF
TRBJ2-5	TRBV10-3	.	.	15	TGTGCCATCAGTGAGCCCCAAGGGGGTCAAGAGACCCAGTACTTC	CAISEPQGGQETQYF
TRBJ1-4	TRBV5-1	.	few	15	TGCGCCAGCAGCTCGGGCAGCGCAACTAATGAAAAACTGTTTTTT	CASSSGSATNEKLFF
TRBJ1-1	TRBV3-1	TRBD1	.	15	TGTGCCAGCAGCCAAGGGACAGGGTGGAACACTGAAGCTTTCTTT	CASSQGTGWNTEAFF
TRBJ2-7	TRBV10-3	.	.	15	TGTGCCATCAGTGAAGGACAGTCAGGGCTCTACGAGCAGTACTTC	CAISEGQSGLYEQYF
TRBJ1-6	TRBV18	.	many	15	TGTGCCAGCTCACCAGCTGATAGCGAAAATTCACCCCTCCACTTT	CASSPADSENSPLHF
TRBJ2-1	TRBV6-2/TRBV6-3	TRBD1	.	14	TGTGCCAGCAGTTACAATACAGGGGCCAATGAGCAGTTCTTC	CASSYNTGANEQFF
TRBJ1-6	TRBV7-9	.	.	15	TGTGCCAGCAGCCCGTGGACAGACCAAAATTCACCCCTCCACTTT	CASSPWTDQNSPLHF
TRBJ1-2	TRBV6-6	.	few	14	TGTGCCAGCAGTTACTCGGGCCGTGTAGAAGGCTACACCTTC	CASSYSGRVEGYTF
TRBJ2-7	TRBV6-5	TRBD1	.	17	TGTGCCAGCAGTTACTCTTCCGGGACAGTGGTGCGTGGCGAGCAGTACTTC	CASSYSSGTVVRGEQYF
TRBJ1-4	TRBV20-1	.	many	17	TGCAGTGCTAGAGATGTGGCAGGATGGGCAACTAATGAAAAACTGTTTTTT	CSARDVAGWATNEKLFF
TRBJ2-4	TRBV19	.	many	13	TGTGCCAGTAGTACGACCCCAAAGGGCATTCAGTACTTC	CASSTTPKGIQYF
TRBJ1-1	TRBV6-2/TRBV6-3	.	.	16	TGTGCCAGCAGTTACACGAGTAAGGAAATGAACACTGAAGCTTTCTTT	CASSYTSKEMNTEAFF
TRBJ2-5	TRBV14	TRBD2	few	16	TGTGCCAGCAGCCAAAAAAGGACTAGCCCTCGAGGGACCCAGTACTTC	CASSQKRTSPRGTQYF
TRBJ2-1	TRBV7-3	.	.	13	TGTGCCAGCAGCCCACAGGGCTTGGAGACCCAGTTCTTC	CASSPQGLETQFF
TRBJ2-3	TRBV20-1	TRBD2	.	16	TGCAGTGCTAGAAATAGCGGGAGGCCTGGCACAGATACGCAGTATTTT	CSARNSGRPGTDTQYF
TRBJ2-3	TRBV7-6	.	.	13	TGTGCCAACAGCAAAGCCGCGTCTGATACGCAGTATTTT	CANSKAASDTQYF
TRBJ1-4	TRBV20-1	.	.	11	TGCAGTGCTCTTTCGGGGGACAAAGTGTTTTTT	CSALSGDKVFF
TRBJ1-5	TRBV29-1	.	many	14	TGCAGCGTTGAACCAAGCGATAGCAATCAGCCCCAGCATTTT	CSVEPSDSNQPQHF
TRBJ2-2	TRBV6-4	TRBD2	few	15	TGTGCCAGCAGTGAGCGGGGGGGCGACACCGGGGAGCTGTTTTTT	CASSERGGDTGELFF
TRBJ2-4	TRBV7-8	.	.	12	TGTGCCAGCAGCGGCAGGGGTGAGGAGCGGTACTTC	CASSGRGEERYF
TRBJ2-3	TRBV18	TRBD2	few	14	TGTGCCAGCTCACCGGATAGCGGGGCCGATACGCAGTATTTT	CASSPDSGADTQYF
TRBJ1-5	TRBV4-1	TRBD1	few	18	TGCGCCAGCAGCCAAGAACGACCCTTCGGACAGGCTGATCAGCCCCAGCATTTT	CASSQERPFGQADQPQHF
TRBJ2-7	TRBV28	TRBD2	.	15	TGTGCCAGCAGTCACATCCAGCGGGGGAACTACGAGCAGTACTTC	CASSHIQRGNYEQYF